This note documents a single T cell receptor (beta chain) sequence. In its sample, this clonotype was seen once. The target of this receptor is not known. Base qualities are not at hand, and no much larger clone is one base apart. A solitary read yields weak support. Graves' hyperthyroidism was defined as stable when no progression to ophthalmopathy occurred over 18 months of follow-up. The hyperthyroidism patients were between 18 and 65 years old and newly diagnosed, with a disease duration of less than 2 months. Exclusion was applied to patients with uncontrolled infections, other autoimmune diseases, pregnancy or lactation. Diagnoses were based on clinical symptoms, serum thyroxine and TRAb, thyroid ultrasound and orbital computed tomography. Ficoll-Paque density gradient centrifugation was used to isolate PBMCs from about 9.4 ml of fresh peripheral blood. Total RNA was extracted with Trizol reagent, and quality was checked on an Agilent 2100 Bioanalyzer.

This record belongs to a study of T cells in Graves' hyperthyroidism and ophthalmopathy (dated by TCRdb to the late 2010s). Study-wide context: Peripheral blood was collected at initial diagnosis, before any treatment. To identify TCR V-J signatures that set the groups apart, the researchers used a discovery cohort of 100 or so patients, made up of about 44 with Graves' ophthalmopathy and approximately 57 with stable Graves' hyperthyroidism. Prospective prediction of ophthalmopathy was tested in an independent validation cohort of 18 to 20 hyperthyroidism patients and 15 to 17 patients who later progressed to ophthalmopathy. The roughly 94 discovery patients were randomly divided into training and test sets at a 7:3 ratio. The study also compared thyroid tissue and blood T-cell repertoires from over 5 Graves' hyperthyroidism patients. Once sampling was done, hyperthyroidism patients were given methimazole at a starting dose of 30 mg daily, whereas ophthalmopathy patients were given high-dose intravenous methylprednisolone. According to the paper, TCR Vbeta CDR3 sequencing was carried out on approximately 140 peripheral blood samples, which came from more than 40 ophthalmopathy, around 74 hyperthyroidism and 17 progressor patients.

TCR beta CDR3 regions were amplified from RNA transcripts. A first-round RT-PCR of the TCR CDR3 used the HTBI primer set with the Qiagen OneStep RT-PCR kit. A second multiplex PCR round built the libraries, followed by size selection and purification. Sequencing of the libraries was done on an Illumina HiSeq2000 using paired-end 100 bp reads. Per the source publication's procedure: SOAPnuke was used to process the raw data, removing reads that contained adapters or uncalled bases, had a mean Phred below 15, or lacked an exact match to the constant primer or identifier. High-quality paired reads were merged with COPE v1.2.5, and unique nucleotide sequences were defined as clonotypes. MiTCR v1.1 was used to align clonotypes to the IMGT TRBV, TRBD and TRBJ reference segments. Analysis was restricted to V-J combinations with a frequency above 0.0001, which covered 99.2% of repertoires. The TCS score was defined as F50 (clonal expansion) divided by E x V (chaos), with BLOSUM62-based TCRdist calculated between CDR3 peptides within each V-J. Welch's t-statistics and random forest reduced roughly 540 V-J features to some 14, which were used in a naive Bayes classifier (R e1071). Starting from the raw public reads, TCRdb applied fastp trimming at Q25, assembled clones with MiXCR and retained in-frame beta chains. Each CDR3 protein gets just one entry, which takes the most common genes and DNA from the rows behind it. TCRdb, not the original authors, processed these V and J calls. The sample includes some 740,000 distinct CDR3 sequences, with about 14% observed a single time. The leading ten clones occupy approximately 10% of the sample.

Here is what the overall study found, with its caveats: In cross-validation, a model built on a 13 V-J signature told ophthalmopathy apart from stable hyperthyroidism with over 85% sensitivity and about 81% specificity, and in testing the same model reached 80%/75%. No statistical method was used to set the sample size in advance, and investigators knew the group allocation. In validation, the model predicted progression to ophthalmopathy a median of around six months before onset, with roughly 71% sensitivity and roughly 73% specificity. Most expanded thyroid clonotypes (frequency above 0.001) were also found in blood, which suggests that blood repertoires may mirror thyroid immune responses.

This TCR was recovered from a woman aged 18-29 years with Graves' hyperthyroidism. The sequenced sample was blood.

The CDR3 protein is CSARVAGGQPQHF. The base sequence is TGCAGTGCTAGAGTGGCAGGGGGTCAGCCCCAGCATTTT. The rearranged chain carries TRBV20-1 and TRBJ1-5, and 7 bases in between align with TRBD1. CDR1 and CDR2 are read off the germline V gene (reference sequence) as DFQATT and SNEGSKA. Clipping removes 1 base from V and 6 bases from J, with 3 as the unmatched junction base count. The CDR3, from cysteine to phenylalanine, totals 13 residues. The only DNA kept is the CDR3, 39 bases in frame from the first base.